The TCR beta chain under discussion was sequenced for a study of shared clonotypes between healthy human individuals (TCRdb year 2020). About the full investigation: Two women and three men aged 18 to 49 years were included in the cohort. The study deeply sequenced blood TCR repertoires of about 5 healthy adults to estimate repertoire size and the extent of clonotype sharing between individuals. To increase sequencing depth and limit assay-specific biases, different laboratories used diverse techniques to prepare libraries and sequence TCR repertoires. Per donor, leukapheresis produced somewhere between about 0.85 and 10 billion PBMCs. Overall study results and their limits: Sampling was limited to blood, and TCR repertoires in tissue likely differ from TCR repertoires in blood. Because the study included only a small number of donors, the genetic and exposure-history diversity represented was limited. Pairwise subsampling indicated that sequencing depth was expected to affect the degree of clonotype sharing among donors.

CDR1 and CDR2 (SGHTA, FQGNSA) derive from the germline V gene. From cysteine to phenylalanine, the CDR3 is 15 amino acids long. Only the CDR3 portion is preserved as DNA: 45 bases, with reading frame beginning at the first base. V and J are trimmed by 0 bases and 7 bases, and the gene matches miss 7 bases of the junction. The donors were healthy, HIV-negative adults who had no recently reported acute infections or vaccinations. Only Caucasian adults living in Nashville, Tennessee, USA were represented among the donors. For unsorted samples, around 85 million PBMCs were counted, and genomic DNA was extracted using the QIAamp DNA Blood Mini kit. Blood was collected by leukapheresis, and PBMCs were isolated by Ficoll-Histopaque density gradient centrifugation and then cryopreserved in liquid nitrogen vapor phase. Note on this clone: The antigen it recognizes is unknown. Per-base quality was not reported, and no clone a single base away is much larger than it.

TCR CDR3 regions were amplified from genomic DNA by multiplex PCR using the deep immunoSEQ assay. Genomic DNA extracted from each cell subset was distributed evenly over all wells of several immunoSEQ 96-well plates, and each plate served as one replicate. For unsorted PBMC, approximately 300 ng of genomic DNA, equivalent to about 32,000 T cell genomes, went into each replicate PCR. Genomic DNA from unsorted PBMC was sequenced over ten immunoSEQ deep assay plates. The purified libraries were quantified using a Qubit 3.0 fluorometer, sized with a Bioanalyzer 2100, and then quantified again using the KAPA Library Quantification kit. Each immunoSEQ 96-well plate was sequenced on its own single-read 150-cycle Illumina NextSeq 550 flow cell. The published analysis was carried out like this. Because the immunoSEQ output included only junctional sequences and no quality scores, the filtering could not be the same as the filtering used for full-length reads. Sequences were annotated with PyIR, a Python wrapper for IgBLAST v1.9, and V/J genes and CDR3 were assigned using IMGT germline references. Reads with weak V/J assignments (E-value above 1e-6), missing CDR3, stop codons, out-of-frame junctions, or ambiguous translated residues were removed. A V3J clonotype was defined by an identical inferred V gene, J gene, and CDR3 amino acid sequence. Percentage overlap between repertoires was calculated by dividing the number of shared unique clonotypes by the size of the smaller repertoire. RTK rarefaction, the Chao1 estimator, and Recon v2.1 estimates of unobserved clonotypes were used to assess repertoire richness. TCRdb mirrors the immuneACCESS table, restricted to in-frame sequences. Some clones are absent from its copies; in checked studies, under half trace to an unresolved V gene, and the reason for the others is unknown. V and J calls and clone size come straight from that table; D and trimming were deduced from the DNA. For this sample there are about 480,000 clones; 75% to 85% appear just once. The top ten clonotypes cover over 10% of the sample.

The sequence links TRBV7-2 to TRBJ1-2; TRBD1 aligns with 8 central bases. Sequencing was performed on PBMCs. This receptor was taken from a woman between 35 and 50 years old in good health. Some clones in this sample may be carry-over from other donors' samples. Here the CDR3 is given as CASSLAPDRVVGYTF. The DNA sequence is given as TGTGCCAGCAGCTTAGCCCCGGACAGGGTGGTTGGCTACACCTTC.